This T cell receptor (beta chain) was identified in a study of blood T cell repertoires in COVID-19. Turning to the study itself: In each case, the material was cDNA or gDNA derived from T cells, B-cell-depleted T cells, or PBMCs.

Original processing methods: Estimates of nucleated cell counts were drawn from the amplification of reference gene primers. Clones were read by immunoSEQ multiplex PCR, and TCRdb kept only the in-frame ones, dropping some. The DNA gave D and trimming, while V, J and clone size come from that table. This sample yields 150,000 or so clones, of which around 83% are seen a single time; approximately 9.1% belongs to the top ten. Cohort placement rested on clinical history that participants reported themselves. Symptom resolution, clearance, or two negative PCRs marked donors in Cohort 3 as recovered. This clonotype originated in a man in his fifties or sixties who had recovered from COVID-19. Specimen: PBMCs or T cells enriched from blood (not recorded which).

The CDR3 sequence: CASSVLDNYNEQFF. For the CDR3, the DNA is TGTGCCAGTAGTGTCCTGGACAACTACAATGAGCAGTTCTTC. V usage is TRBV19 and J usage is TRBJ2-1; weak D call: TRBD1 (5 bases). Germline lookup yields CDR1 LNHDA and CDR2 SQIVND (reference sequence). V lost 5 bases and J lost 3, with 11 bases in between. This CDR3 comprises 14 residues.